This TCR beta chain stems from a study of shared clonotypes between healthy human individuals. Background on the study: CD4 naive and memory got three plates each, CD8 naive two, CD8 memory one.

A single count supports this clone. Everyone who donated was a Caucasian adult who lived in Nashville, Tennessee. TCRdb keeps only in-frame clones here, not all; method: immunoSEQ multiplex PCR. The repertoire holds approximately 2.5 million clones, with over 85% as singletons. Germline values: CDR1 MDHEN, CDR2 SYDVKM. The germline V and J ends were trimmed by 2 bases and 2 bases, with 18 bases remaining between them. This CDR3 comprises 18 residues. The source is a man aged 18 to 29 in good health. Some clones in this sample may be carry-over from other donors' samples. Sequencing input: naive CD4+ T cells from PBMCs. Subset given: CD45RA+ positively selected. The chain carries TRBV28 and TRBJ2-2; D may correspond to TRBD1 or TRBD2 (5 bases each). The CDR3 sequence: CASSLGTRWDLNTGELFF. CDR3 sequence (DNA): TGTGCCAGCAGTTTAGGAACGAGGTGGGACCTCAACACCGGGGAGCTGTTTTTT.